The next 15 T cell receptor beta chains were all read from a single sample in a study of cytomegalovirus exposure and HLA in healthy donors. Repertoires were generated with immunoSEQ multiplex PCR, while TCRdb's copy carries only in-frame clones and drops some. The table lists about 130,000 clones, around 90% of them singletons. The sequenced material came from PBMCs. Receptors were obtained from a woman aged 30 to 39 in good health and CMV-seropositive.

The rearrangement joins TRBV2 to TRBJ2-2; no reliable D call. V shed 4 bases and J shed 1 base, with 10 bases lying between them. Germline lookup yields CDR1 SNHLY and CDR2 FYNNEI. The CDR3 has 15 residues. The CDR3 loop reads CASSVWAMNTGELFF. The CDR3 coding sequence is TGTGCCAGCAGTGTATGGGCAATGAACACCGGGGAGCTGTTTTTT.

CDR3 amino acids: CASRGGRMNTEAFF. Written as DNA, the CDR3 is TGTGCCAGCAGAGGGGGACGGATGAACACTGAAGCTTTCTTT. V usage is TRBV2 and J usage is TRBJ1-1; D perhaps matches TRBD1 (6 bases). In germline, CDR1 is SNHLY, CDR2 FYNNEI. The CDR3 runs 14 residues. Trimming pared 6 bases from V and 0 bases from J, leaving 11 bases between.

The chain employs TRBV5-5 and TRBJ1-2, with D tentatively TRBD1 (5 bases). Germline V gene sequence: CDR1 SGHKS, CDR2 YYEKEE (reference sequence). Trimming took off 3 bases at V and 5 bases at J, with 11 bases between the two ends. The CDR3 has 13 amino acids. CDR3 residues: CASSSRQSYGYTF. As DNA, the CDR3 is TGTGCCAGCAGCTCGAGACAGAGTTATGGCTACACCTTC.

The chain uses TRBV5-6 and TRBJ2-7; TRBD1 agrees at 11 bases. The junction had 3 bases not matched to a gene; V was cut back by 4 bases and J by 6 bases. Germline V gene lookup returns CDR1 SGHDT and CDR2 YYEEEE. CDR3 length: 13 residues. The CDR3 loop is CASSGGQGVEQYF. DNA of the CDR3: TGTGCCAGCAGCGGGGGACAGGGGGTCGAGCAGTACTTC.

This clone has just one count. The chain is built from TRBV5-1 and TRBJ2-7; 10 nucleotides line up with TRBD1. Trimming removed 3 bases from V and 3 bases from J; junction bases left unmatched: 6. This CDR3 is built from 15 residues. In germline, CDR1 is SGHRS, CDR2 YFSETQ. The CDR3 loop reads CASSSGQGVFYEQYF. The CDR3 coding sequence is TGCGCCAGCAGCTCCGGACAGGGGGTATTCTACGAGCAGTACTTC.

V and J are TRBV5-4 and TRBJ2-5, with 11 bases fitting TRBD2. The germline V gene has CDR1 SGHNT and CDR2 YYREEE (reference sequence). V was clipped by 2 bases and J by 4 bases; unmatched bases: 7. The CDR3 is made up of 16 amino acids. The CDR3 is CASSFWLAGGGETQYF. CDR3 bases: TGTGCCAGCAGCTTCTGGCTAGCGGGGGGAGGAGAGACCCAGTACTTC. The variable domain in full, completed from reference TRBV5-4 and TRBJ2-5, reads ETGVTQSPTHLIKTRGQQVTLRCSSQSGHNTVSWYQQALGQGPQFIFQYYREEENGRGNFPPRFSGLQFPNYSSELNVNALELDDSALYLCASSFWLAGGGETQYFGPGTRLLVL.

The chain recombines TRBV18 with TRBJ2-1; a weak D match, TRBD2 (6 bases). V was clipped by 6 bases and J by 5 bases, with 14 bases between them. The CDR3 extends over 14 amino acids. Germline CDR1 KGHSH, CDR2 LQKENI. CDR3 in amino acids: CASSYLAWDNEQFF. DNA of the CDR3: TGTGCCAGCTCGTACCTAGCGTGGGACAATGAGCAGTTCTTC.

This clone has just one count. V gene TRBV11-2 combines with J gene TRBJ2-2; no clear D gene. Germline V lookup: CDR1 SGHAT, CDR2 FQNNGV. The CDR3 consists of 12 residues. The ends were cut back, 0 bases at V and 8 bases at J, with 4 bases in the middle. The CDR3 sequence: CASSLDPGELFF. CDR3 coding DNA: TGTGCCAGCAGCTTAGACCCGGGGGAGCTGTTTTTT.

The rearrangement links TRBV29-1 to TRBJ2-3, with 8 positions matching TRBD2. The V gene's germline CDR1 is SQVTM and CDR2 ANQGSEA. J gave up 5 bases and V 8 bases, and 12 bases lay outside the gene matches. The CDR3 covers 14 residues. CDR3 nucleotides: TGCAGCATTTCCTCGGGGGGGGCAGGAGATACGCAGTATTTT. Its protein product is CSISSGGAGDTQYF.

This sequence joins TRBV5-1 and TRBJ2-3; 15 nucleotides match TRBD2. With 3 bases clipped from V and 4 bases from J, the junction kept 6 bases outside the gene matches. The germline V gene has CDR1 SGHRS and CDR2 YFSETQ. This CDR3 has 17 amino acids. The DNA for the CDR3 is TGCGCCAGCAGCTGGGGACTAGCGGGAGGCCCCGCAGATACGCAGTATTTT. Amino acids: CASSWGLAGGPADTQYF.

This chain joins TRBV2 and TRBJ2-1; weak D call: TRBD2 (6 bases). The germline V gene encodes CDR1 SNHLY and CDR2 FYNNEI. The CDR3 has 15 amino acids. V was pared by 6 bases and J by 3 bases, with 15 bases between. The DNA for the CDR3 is TGTGCCAGCAGGAGTGGGTGGGGGGACTACAATGAGCAGTTCTTC. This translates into CASRSGWGDYNEQFF. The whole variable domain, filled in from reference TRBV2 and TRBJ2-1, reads EPEVTQTPSHQVTQMGQEVILRCVPISNHLYFYWYRQILGQKVEFLVSFYNNEISEKSEIFDDQFSVERPDGSNFTLKIRSTKLEDSAMYFCASRSGWGDYNEQFFGPGTRLTVL.

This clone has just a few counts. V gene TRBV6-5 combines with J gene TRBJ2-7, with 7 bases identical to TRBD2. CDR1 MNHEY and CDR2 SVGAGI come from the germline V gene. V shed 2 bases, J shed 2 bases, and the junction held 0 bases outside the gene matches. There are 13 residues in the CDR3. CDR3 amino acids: CASSYRGAYEQYF. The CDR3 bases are TGTGCCAGCAGTTACCGGGGGGCCTACGAGCAGTACTTC.

CDR3 in DNA: TGTGCCAGCAGCCAAGATATGGGGCCGTTCTATGAGCAGTTCTTC. Protein: CASSQDMGPFYEQFF. The J gene is TRBJ2-1, the V gene TRBV4-2; D perhaps matches TRBD1 (5 bases). V was pared by 0 bases and J by 8 bases, with 14 bases between. Per germline, CDR1 LGHNA and CDR2 YNFKEQ. CDR3 length: 15 residues.

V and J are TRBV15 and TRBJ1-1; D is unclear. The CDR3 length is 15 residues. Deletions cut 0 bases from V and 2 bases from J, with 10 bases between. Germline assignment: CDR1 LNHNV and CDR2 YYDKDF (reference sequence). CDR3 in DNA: TGTGCCACCAGCAGAGATCGCAGCGGTAACACTGAAGCTTTCTTT. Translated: CATSRDRSGNTEAFF.

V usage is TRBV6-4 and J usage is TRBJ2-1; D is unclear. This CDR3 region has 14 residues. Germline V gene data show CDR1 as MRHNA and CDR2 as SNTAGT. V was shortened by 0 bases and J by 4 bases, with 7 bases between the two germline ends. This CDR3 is CASSDSRDYNEQFF. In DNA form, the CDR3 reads TGTGCCAGCAGTGACTCTCGAGATTACAATGAGCAGTTCTTC.